The source of this T cell receptor (beta chain) is a study of patients and donors after allogeneic stem cell transplantation. This clonotype was picked up many times. TCRdb reprocessed the RT-PCR reads with MiXCR, giving one entry per CDR3 protein. The sample yields about 11,000 distinct CDR3 sequences, roughly a fifth seen once. Germline V lookup: CDR1 SGHRS, CDR2 YFSETQ. CDR3 length: 14 residues. V was cut by 0 bases and J by 5 bases, with 11 bases left in between. The chain couples TRBV5-1 to TRBJ2-5; D is possibly TRBD2 (5 bases). Sequencing was carried out using blood, either unsorted or a sorted T cell fraction (not recorded which). This clonotype originated in a human donor who was either an allogeneic HSCT recipient or a stem cell or donor lymphocyte infusion donor (not recorded which). It is not recorded whose cells these are; they may come from a transplant donor. CDR3 DNA sequence: TGCGCCAGCAGCTTGGATGCGGGCCGGGAGACCCAGTACTTC. Protein sequence: CASSLDAGRETQYF. Full variable domain (missing parts from reference TRBV5-1 and TRBJ2-5): KAGVTQTPRYLIKTRGQQVTLSCSPISGHRSVSWYQQTPGQGLQFLFEYFSETQRNKGNFPGRFSGRQFSNSRSEMNVSTLELGDSALYLCASSLDAGRETQYFGPGTRLLVL.